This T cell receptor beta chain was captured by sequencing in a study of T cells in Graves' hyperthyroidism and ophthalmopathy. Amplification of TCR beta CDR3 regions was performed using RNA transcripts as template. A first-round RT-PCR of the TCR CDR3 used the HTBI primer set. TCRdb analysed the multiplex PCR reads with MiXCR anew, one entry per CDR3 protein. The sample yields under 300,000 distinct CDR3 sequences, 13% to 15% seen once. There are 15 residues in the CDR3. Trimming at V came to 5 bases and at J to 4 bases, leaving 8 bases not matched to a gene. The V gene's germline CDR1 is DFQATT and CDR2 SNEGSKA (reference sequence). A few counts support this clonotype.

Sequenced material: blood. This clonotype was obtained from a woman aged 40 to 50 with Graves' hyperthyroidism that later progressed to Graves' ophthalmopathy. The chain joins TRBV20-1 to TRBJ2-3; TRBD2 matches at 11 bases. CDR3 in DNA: TGCAGTGCTTACACAATAGCGGGAGGGCCAGATACGCAGTATTTT. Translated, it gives CSAYTIAGGPDTQYF.